The 26 T cell receptor beta chains below all came from one sample that was sequenced in a study of cytomegalovirus exposure and HLA in healthy donors. Primers: 60 Vbeta forward and 13 Jbeta reverse. Some clones are missing from TCRdb's copy, which holds only in-frame ones; the method was immunoSEQ multiplex PCR. The sample has about 160,000 clones, around three quarters seen once. Sequenced input: PBMCs. These receptors all come from a man aged 40-50 years in good health and CMV-seronegative.

The gene calls are TRBV6-6 and TRBJ2-7; maybe TRBD2 (5 bases). This CDR3 is built from 15 residues. Germline V gene sequence: CDR1 MNHNY, CDR2 SVGAGI (reference sequence). Trimming stripped 4 bases from V and 3 bases from J, with 16 bases between. CDR3 nucleotide sequence: TGTGCCAGCAGTTCCCAGACATCCCGGGGCTACGAGCAGTACTTC. It yields the protein CASSSQTSRGYEQYF.

V usage is TRBV11-2 and J usage is TRBJ2-7, with D perhaps TRBD1 (5 bases). V shed 5 bases and J shed 2 bases, with 10 bases lying between them. CDR3 length: 13 residues. Germline V lookup: CDR1 SGHAT, CDR2 FQNNGV. The CDR3 coding sequence is TGTGCCAGCAGCCTAGGGGCCCCCTACGAGCAGTACGTC. As protein: CASSLGAPYEQYV.

The chain links TRBV7-8 to TRBJ1-2; 7 nucleotides match TRBD1. The CDR3 has 16 amino acids. Germline lookup yields CDR1 SGHVS and CDR2 FQNEAQ. V gave up 3 bases and J gave up 0 bases; unmatched junction bases: 7. The CDR3 protein is CASSFGGQFANYGYTF. CDR3 DNA: TGTGCCAGCAGCTTTGGGGGACAGTTTGCTAACTATGGCTACACCTTC.

The chain joins TRBV6-5 to TRBJ2-2; 9 bases match TRBD2. Per the germline V gene, CDR1 is MNHEY and CDR2 is SVGAGI. Losses at the gene ends were 7 bases for V and 5 bases for J; bases not matched to a gene: 2. The CDR3 totals 13 residues. The CDR3 coding sequence is TGTGCCAGCAAGCGGGAGGATACCGGGGAGCTGTTTTTT. It translates to CASKREDTGELFF.

This rearrangement joins TRBV6-4 to TRBJ2-7, with a weak D call TRBD2 (6 bases). Germline lookup yields CDR1 MRHNA and CDR2 SNTAGT. CDR3 length equals 16 residues. V gave up 0 bases and J gave up 2 bases, with 14 bases separating them. The CDR3 DNA follows: TGTGCCAGCAGTGACTCAATTATACGGGAGACCTACGAGCAGTACGTC. Translated, it gives CASSDSIIRETYEQYV.

The gene calls are TRBV11-2 and TRBJ2-1; D remains unclear. The CDR3 sequence is 19 residues long. Trimming removed 4 bases from V and 4 bases from J, with 26 bases in between. Germline lookup yields CDR1 SGHAT and CDR2 FQNNGV. This CDR3 is CASSSYPFPLGSNYNEQFF. The CDR3 DNA sequence: TGTGCCAGCAGCTCCTACCCCTTTCCCCTCGGGTCTAATTACAATGAGCAGTTCTTC.

DNA of the CDR3: TGTGCCAGCAGTGAACCAGGGGGCGAGCAAGAGACCCAGTACTTC. This translates into CASSEPGGEQETQYF. The chain is built from TRBV6-1 and TRBJ2-5, with 8 positions matching TRBD1. After removal of 2 bases from V and 2 bases from J, the junction contained 4 bases not matched to a gene. This CDR3 contains 15 residues. Germline V gives CDR1 MNHNS, CDR2 SASEGT.

This clone was counted a single time. The rearrangement uses TRBV2 and TRBJ1-4, with 8 bases fitting TRBD1. Germline trimming cut 4 bases from V and 16 bases from J; bases unmatched to any gene: 14. The CDR3 extends over 14 amino acids. In germline, CDR1 is SNHLY, CDR2 FYNNEI. CDR3 region: CASSGDRGTPLKFF. DNA of the CDR3: TGTGCCAGCAGTGGAGACAGGGGAACCCCGCTGAAGTTTTTT.

The CDR3 nucleotides read TGTGCCAGCAGCTTGGTATCCAGGGGCACAGATACGCAGTATTTT. Protein sequence: CASSLVSRGTDTQYF. This chain joins TRBV5-6 and TRBJ2-3; possible D gene TRBD1, 5 bases. V was pared by 0 bases and J by 1 base, with 9 bases between. From germline, CDR1 is SGHDT and CDR2 YYEEEE. The CDR3 is made up of 15 amino acids.

The rearrangement links TRBV7-9 to TRBJ2-1; D unresolved. The CDR3 covers 13 residues. Trimming removed 11 bases at V and 0 bases at J, with 11 bases between. Germline V gene sequence: CDR1 SEHNR, CDR2 FQNEAQ (reference sequence). CDR3 region: CAARVLSYNEQFF. CDR3 bases: TGTGCCGCCCGCGTCCTCTCCTACAATGAGCAGTTCTTC.

The chain is built from TRBV2 and TRBJ1-1; D gene uncertain. CDR1 is SNHLY and CDR2 is FYNNEI in the germline V gene. V gave up 6 bases and J gave up 1 base, with 9 bases separating them. The CDR3 totals 13 residues. CDR3 amino acids: CASRTRGNTEAFF. The CDR3 DNA sequence: TGTGCCAGCAGGACCCGGGGGAACACTGAAGCTTTCTTT.

The gene calls are TRBV6-6 and TRBJ2-1; 10 bases agree with TRBD2. From germline, CDR1 is MNHNY and CDR2 SVGAGI (reference sequence). The V and J ends lost 4 bases and 6 bases, in that order; junction bases with no gene match: 3. The CDR3 contains 14 residues. The CDR3 region is CASSSLAGINEQFF. The CDR3 nucleotides read TGTGCCAGCAGTTCACTAGCGGGAATCAATGAGCAGTTCTTC.

The chain links TRBV12-5 to TRBJ2-4; D gene unclear. Trimming took off 3 bases at V and 8 bases at J, with 8 bases between the two ends. Germline V lookup: CDR1 LGHNT, CDR2 FRNRAP. CDR3 length equals 12 residues. CDR3 DNA sequence: TGTGCTAGTGGTTTTGGAGACGACATTCAGTACTTC. It specifies CASGFGDDIQYF. The full variable domain, with the rest looked up from reference TRBV12-5 and TRBJ2-4, is DARVTQTPRHKVTEMGQEVTMRCQPILGHNTVFWYRQTMMQGLELLAYFRNRAPLDDSGMPKDRFSAEMPDATLATLKIQPSEPRDSAVYFCASGFGDDIQYFGAGTRLSVL.

This sequence joins TRBV7-9 and TRBJ2-3, with TRBD1 matching over 7 bases. Germline CDR1 SEHNR, CDR2 FQNEAQ (reference sequence). The CDR3 totals 14 residues. V was clipped by 4 bases and J by 2 bases; unmatched bases: 3. Here the CDR3 reads CASSYGQVTDTQYF. For the CDR3, the DNA is TGTGCCAGCAGCTACGGACAGGTCACAGATACGCAGTATTTT.

The chain is built from TRBV27 and TRBJ1-1; 7 bases match TRBD1. The CDR3 has 15 residues. The germline CDR1 and CDR2 sequences are MNHEY and SMNVEV (reference sequence). With 7 bases clipped from V and 2 bases from J, the junction kept 10 bases outside the gene matches. The CDR3 DNA follows: TGTGCCAGCACCAACCTTAGGACAGGCAACACTGAAGCTTTCTTT. Its protein product is CASTNLRTGNTEAFF.

This rearrangement joins TRBV7-9 to TRBJ1-4; D may be TRBD1 (5 bases). Germline assignment: CDR1 SEHNR and CDR2 FQNEAQ (reference sequence). With 3 bases removed from V and 4 bases from J, the gap between germline ends came to 9 bases. This CDR3 is built from 14 residues. The CDR3 region has the DNA TGTGCCAGCAGCTTCGGGCAGGGTAATGAAAAACTGTTTTTT. This gives the protein CASSFGQGNEKLFF.

The sample holds a few counts of this clone. The chain links TRBV30 to TRBJ1-2; D remains ambiguous. This CDR3 has 12 amino acids. V gave up 8 bases and J gave up 1 base, with 11 bases separating them. Germline V gene sequence: CDR1 GTSNPN, CDR2 SVGIG (reference sequence). CDR3 protein: CAQSAGNYGYTF. Here the CDR3 DNA reads TGTGCCCAAAGCGCGGGTAACTATGGCTACACCTTC.

The V gene is TRBV7-9, the J gene TRBJ1-4, with D maybe TRBD1 (6 bases). This CDR3 contains 16 residues. V was trimmed by 1 base and J by 6 bases, leaving 15 bases between them. CDR1 and CDR2 from the germline V gene are SEHNR and FQNEAQ (reference sequence). CDR3 sequence (DNA): TGTGCCAGCAGCTTAGTCAGGGGAGAGCCGGATGAAAAACTGTTTTTT. Protein sequence: CASSLVRGEPDEKLFF.

The rearrangement joins TRBV5-1 to TRBJ1-1, with no clear D. Trimming shortened V by 4 bases and J by 0 bases, and 16 bases separated the two germline ends. This CDR3 has 16 amino acids. Germline V gene data show CDR1 as SGHRS and CDR2 as YFSETQ. CDR3 sequence reads: CASSPLFSDMNTEAFF. The CDR3 nucleotides are TGCGCCAGCAGCCCCTTATTTTCAGACATGAACACTGAAGCTTTCTTT.

The chain has TRBV5-8 and TRBJ2-3, with a tentative D call TRBD1 (5 bases). Trimming stripped 0 bases from V and 6 bases from J, with 8 bases between. The CDR3 has 13 amino acids. From germline, CDR1 is SGHTS and CDR2 YDEGEE. For the CDR3, the DNA is TGTGCCAGCAGCTTGGACAGGATGGATACGCAGTATTTT. As protein: CASSLDRMDTQYF.

V usage is TRBV5-5 and J usage is TRBJ1-2, with unresolved D. Between the trimmed V and J ends, which lost 2 bases and 1 base, there was a span of 9 bases. This CDR3 region has 14 residues. The germline V gene has CDR1 SGHKS and CDR2 YYEKEE (reference sequence). DNA for the CDR3: TGTGCCAGCAGCTTATCTCGGTTTAACTATGGCTACACCTTC. It codes for CASSLSRFNYGYTF.

The genes are TRBV9 and TRBJ2-2; no reliable D call. Germline lookup yields CDR1 SGDLS and CDR2 YYNGEE. CDR3 length: 13 residues. Trimming removed 0 bases at V and 6 bases at J, with 6 bases between. The CDR3 sequence: CASSVVPPGELFF. CDR3 nucleotide sequence: TGTGCCAGCAGCGTAGTCCCTCCCGGGGAGCTGTTTTTT.

V usage is TRBV13 and J usage is TRBJ2-7, with TRBD2 matching 7 bases. Germline loops: CDR1 PRHDT, CDR2 FYEKMQ (reference sequence). The CDR3 runs to 15 residues. V was clipped by 5 bases and J by 0 bases; unmatched bases: 7. The CDR3 loop reads CASSPWEGYSYEQYF. The CDR3 DNA sequence: TGTGCCAGCAGCCCTTGGGAGGGGTACTCCTACGAGCAGTACTTC.

The chain has TRBV19 and TRBJ2-3, with D perhaps TRBD1 (6 bases). The CDR3 covers 12 residues. Germline V gene sequence: CDR1 LNHDA, CDR2 SQIVND (reference sequence). Trimming left V 6 bases short and J 7 bases short, with 11 bases between. The CDR3 here is CASSATGNTQYF. CDR3 bases: TGTGCCAGTAGCGCTACAGGGAATACGCAGTATTTT.

This clone turned up a few times. This sequence joins TRBV6-6 and TRBJ2-2; D unclear. The CDR3 extends over 13 amino acids. The germline gives CDR1 MNHNY, CDR2 SVGAGI (reference sequence). V lost 4 bases and J lost 4, with 7 bases in between. The CDR3 DNA reads TGTGCCAGCAGTTTATTCAGCACCGGGGAGCTGTTTTTT. This codes for CASSLFSTGELFF.

J is TRBJ1-1 and V is TRBV6-6; the D gene is possibly TRBD1 (5 bases). V was clipped by 2 bases and J by 1 base, with 8 bases between them. The CDR3 is made up of 14 amino acids. Germline lookup yields CDR1 MNHNY and CDR2 SVGAGI (reference sequence). CDR3 amino acids: CASSYGAANTEAFF. The CDR3 DNA follows: TGTGCCAGCAGTTACGGGGCAGCGAACACTGAAGCTTTCTTT.